Below, one T cell receptor beta chain is given with its context. Via MiXCR, TCRdb re-called the 5' RACE reads, giving one row per CDR3 protein. The sample has 500,000 to 650,000 distinct CDR3 sequences, roughly a sixth seen once. This specimen belongs to a study of T cells after yellow fever vaccination. The source of this sequence is a man aged 18 to 30 who received the YFV17D yellow fever vaccine. The sequencing used PBMCs, collected roughly 5 days after the first yellow fever vaccination.

CDR3 amino acids: CASRRTSGSTDTQYF. CDR3 coding DNA: TGTGCCAGCAGACGGACTAGCGGAAGCACAGATACGCAGTATTTT. The chain employs TRBV12-3 or TRBV12-4 and TRBJ2-3, with 10 bases identical to TRBD2. The V gene end was trimmed by 6 bases and the J gene end by 0 bases; junction bases not matched to a gene: 3. The CDR3 is 15 residues long.